This T cell receptor (beta chain) came from a study of cytomegalovirus exposure and HLA in healthy donors (dated by TCRdb to the late 2010s). Concerning the study at large: According to an earlier analysis of several hundred of the donors, roughly 180 million T cells yielded roughly 100 million unique TCR beta sequences and approximately 300 Gb of sequence data. The later analysis used no new phenotypic data to find candidate immune exposures, relying instead on TCR beta sequences and their occurrence across donors. About 330 gigabases of sequencing data and around 90 million unique TCR sequences made up an early release that covered approximately 700 HLA-typed donors. High-throughput TCR immunosequencing, statistical association of individual TCRs with disease status, and machine learning were combined to predict cytomegalovirus infection status. Genome-wide SNP genotypes for about three fifths of the roughly 670 donors were used in a later genetic analysis, which treated that subset as a discovery cohort. Every discovery cohort repertoire had been produced on one sequencing platform. Class I and class II HLA loci were covered by the typing at four-digit resolution. Because of strong linkage in the cohort, four to six DR-DQ haplotypes were treated as single units for association and clustering. The genetic ancestry cluster associated with self-reported Caucasian donors included 70% to 85% of the roughly 410 genotyped donors. Using immunosequencing, the study profiled T cell repertoires from 550 to 750 subjects and related those repertoires to cytomegalovirus serostatus. Among over 350 genotyped donors of the cohort, an average of about 240,000 unique TCR beta nucleotide sequences were sequenced per donor, roughly 20% of them non-productive. Besides the first cohort of around 700 subjects, a separate validation cohort made up of over 100 different subjects was used. The study aimed to test whether cataloging public T cell receptors could reveal signatures of past pathogen exposure. An earlier analysis of roughly 580 of the donors used high-throughput TCR beta sequencing to judge whether each TCR beta V gene segment behaved as functional or pseudogenic. A later analysis re-examined previously published TCR beta repertoires from over 500 donors and added high-resolution HLA genotyping to investigate patterns of TCR occurrence. Alongside the repertoire data, information on donor age, sex, ethnicity and CMV serostatus was compiled. The number of donors typed differed by locus, with about 620-630 for A, B, C, DRB1 and DQB1, around 560 for DQA1, over 600 for DPA1, and about 450 for DPB1.

For CDR1 and CDR2, the germline V gene (reference sequence) lists LNHDA and SQIVND. V and J are truncated by 6 bases and 2 bases respectively, leaving an intervening sequence of 12 bases. The CDR3 numbers 14 residues from cysteine through phenylalanine. The entry retains the CDR3 DNA only, 42 bases that are in frame from base 1. As concerns this clone: The antigen it binds to is not known. It has no much larger one-base neighbor in the sample; base qualities were not kept.

Study-wide conclusions, independent of this receptor: Compared with the approximately 700-donor mean, donors in an Asian-associated ancestry cluster had fewer N-insertions in productive TCRs, according to a later genetic analysis. Correlated functional status among segregating V segments might reflect linkage disequilibrium, but an unknown experimental factor could not be ruled out. A later analysis found that most CMV-associated TCR beta chains appeared HLA-restricted, with HLA associations seemingly driven largely by CMV exposure. Broadly in line with IMGT annotations, most TCR beta V segments showed up in productive rearrangements about 87% or about 30% of the time in an earlier analysis of about 500 of the donors. Because counts were too low, more than 15 rarely observed V segments, including chromosome 9 orphons, were excluded from the earlier analysis of 500 to 700 of the donors. This cohort had only TCR beta chains sequenced, and the lack of alpha or paired-chain data limited which features could be detected. Because some donors lacked HLA typing at each locus, the association tests relied only on the typed subset. According to the authors, the approach could potentially be generalized to other disease states and immunological phenotypes. In a later analysis, HLA-associated TCR beta chains were found to be more clonally expanded and to have lower generation probabilities than equally common non-associated chains. Because the 87-base-pair reads could not distinguish some IMGT-functional V segments, including TRBV6-2 and TRBV6-3, those segments were excluded. The sequencing pipeline was judged likely to have produced a cluster of highly shared sequence variants as a technical artifact. Immune exposure information for the cohort was limited to CMV serostatus. In a later analysis, TCR association rates were found to vary across HLA loci, with the most associated TCRs seen for DRB1 alleles and the fewest for HLA-C alleles. Specific HLA alleles were associated with 16,951 TCR beta sequences at a false discovery rate of 0.05 in a later analysis. When HLA alleles, especially DR and DQ, strongly co-occurred, TCR associations were difficult to assign to individual alleles. The study gave a list of roughly 150 TCR beta chains associated with cytomegalovirus. In a later genetic analysis, a missense DCLRE1C variant was associated with V-gene and J-gene trimming of TCR beta chains, and the association was replicated in an independent cohort. In vitro tests confirmed that a few of the cytomegalovirus-associated TCR beta chains recognize cytomegalovirus antigens. The classifier was reported to diagnose cytomegalovirus status with high specificity and sensitivity in both the original cohort and the validation cohort. Several of the top co-occurrence clusters appeared to be linked to parvovirus B19, influenza, CMV and Epstein-Barr virus, according to a later analysis. The presence/absence analyses assumed that sequencing depth was roughly uniform across donors, and that assumption may not be true. A further reported finding was that TCR beta sequences accurately predicted the HLA-A and HLA-B alleles for most subjects in the first cohort. While some public TCRs were present in many individuals, most TCR sequences turned up only very rarely across donors.

Receptors were amplified or captured by the immunoSEQ multiplex PCR assay. A mixture of 60 forward primers for TCR Vbeta segments and 13 reverse primers for TCR Jbeta segments was used in the multiplex PCR. Amplification of the CDR3 region of rearranged TCR beta genes was performed with a multiplex PCR assay on genomic DNA. The amplified TCR beta libraries were sequenced on the Illumina HiSeq System as 87-base-pair reads. As for how the authors treated the data: A later analysis counted approximately 74 million unique TCR beta chains across the roughly 700 repertoires, and some 12 million of these chains were shared by at least two donors. Raw reads were error-corrected and collapsed into unique sequences by a nearest-neighbor algorithm in which closely related sequences were merged to remove PCR and sequencing errors. Alignment of CDR3 sequences to IMGT reference sequences was used to assign V, D and J gene segments. Each retained sequence needed at least a six-nucleotide match to both a V gene segment and a J gene segment. Rearrangements were classified as productive when the CDR3 lacked stop codons and remained in frame with V and J, and all other rearrangements were classified as non-productive. CDR3 was defined according to IMGT convention as the region running from the second conserved V-encoded cysteine to the conserved J-encoded phenylalanine. The earlier analysis of about 640 of the donors excluded any sequence lacking an unambiguous match to a single V gene segment. In an earlier analysis of approximately 590 of the donors, a V segment was called functional when productive rearrangements were above 56.7%, and segregating when the standard deviation between donors exceeded 5%. A statistical classification framework was built for diagnosing cytomegalovirus status from the catalog of TCR beta chain sequences. V and J gene assignment, in a later analysis, came from comparing TCR nucleotide sequences with IMGT/GENE-DB human TR gene sequences. In a later analysis, CDR3 sequences and most-parsimonious VDJ recombination scenarios were assigned using the TCRdist pipeline. In a later analysis, every TCR beta chain was defined by the combination of its CDR3 amino acid sequence and its V-gene family, and reads without a unique V-gene family were dropped. As a way to deal with suspected cross-contamination and a sequencing artifact, a later analysis dropped over 550 nucleotide sequences that were highly shared and had low generation probability. A later analysis calculated a clonal expansion index for each public chain from normalized within-repertoire ranks of inferred template counts. In a later analysis, generation probabilities were computed using a VDJ recombination model fitted to out-of-frame rearrangements, and the results were checked against IGoR. In a later analysis, hypergeometric tests were used to score TCR-TCR, TCR-HLA and TCR-CMV co-occurrence, with a repertoire-size bias correction applied to TCR pairs. To estimate false discovery rates, a later analysis permuted the HLA or CMV assignments 20 times. In a later analysis, co-occurring TCRs were grouped with DBSCAN, and TCRdist sequence similarity was added when clustering was performed within HLA-allele-positive subsets. Repertoires with fewer than 30,000 or more than 120,000 public chains, plus five repertoires with anomalous nucleotide sharing, were excluded from co-occurrence clustering. Drawn from immuneACCESS, this table holds only the in-frame rearrangements with V and J called that TCRdb kept. Clones are partly lost; checked studies trace under half to an unresolved V gene and leave the rest unexplained. The V and J calls and clone size are taken from that table; D and trimming were inferred from the DNA. This sample gives about 70,000 clones in total; 80% to 90% of them show up just once. About an eighth of the sample is taken by the ten largest.

The cohort was made up of under 800 healthy bone marrow donors. At the time of sampling, all cohort members were nominally healthy, though unrecorded immune exposures were likely present. The donor tested CMV seropositive, placing the donor among the roughly 270 seropositive members of the cohort. Each donor provided a peripheral blood sample, and peripheral blood mononuclear cells were used for TCR beta sequencing. Genomic DNA was extracted from the blood cell samples with the Qiagen DNeasy Blood Extraction Kit. The specimen was PBMCs. The chain is assembled from TRBV19 and TRBJ2-3, with TRBD1 tentatively as D gene (6 bases match). This TCR was sampled from a young woman in good health and CMV-seropositive. The DNA reads TGTGCCAGTAGGGCTGGGGGCAACACAGATACGCAGTATTTT. Its translation reads: CASRAGGNTDTQYF. The CDR3 plus the reference TRBV19 and TRBJ2-3 genes for the other parts give the full variable domain: DGGITQSPKYLFRKEGQNVTLSCEQNLNHDAMYWYRQDPGQGLRLIYYSQIVNDFQKGDIAEGYSVSREKKESFPLTVTSAQKNPTAFYLCASRAGGNTDTQYFGPGTRLTVL.